This TCR beta chain appears in the sequencing data of a study of cytomegalovirus exposure and HLA in healthy donors. Study in general: The roughly 130 validation repertoires used the same platform as the approximately 670 first-cohort repertoires (as reported by a later analysis). Study outcomes and limitations: In vitro data verified a few CMV-associated chains as specific for CMV antigens. Reported results showed that the classifier diagnosed cytomegalovirus status with high specificity and sensitivity. Researchers counted 164 TCR beta chains as cytomegalovirus-associated.

The V gene end was trimmed by 0 bases and the J gene end by 2 bases; junction bases not matched to a gene: 6. Germline V gene sequence: CDR1 MGHRA, CDR2 YSYEKL. CDR3 length: 17 amino acids. Regarding this clone: Antigen specificity is unknown.

Profiling relied on immunoSEQ multiplex PCR, and the TCRdb table lists in-frame clones only, not all of them. The data show 180,000 or so clones, roughly nine tenths seen once. The sequenced sample consisted of PBMCs. V usage is TRBV4-1 and J usage is TRBJ2-1; 8 bases match TRBD1. The receptor was isolated from a man aged 25-45 years in good health and CMV-seropositive. This chain's CDR3 is CASSQDRTGRAYNEQFF. CDR3 nucleotide sequence: TGCGCCAGCAGCCAAGATAGGACAGGGCGAGCCTACAATGAGCAGTTCTTC.